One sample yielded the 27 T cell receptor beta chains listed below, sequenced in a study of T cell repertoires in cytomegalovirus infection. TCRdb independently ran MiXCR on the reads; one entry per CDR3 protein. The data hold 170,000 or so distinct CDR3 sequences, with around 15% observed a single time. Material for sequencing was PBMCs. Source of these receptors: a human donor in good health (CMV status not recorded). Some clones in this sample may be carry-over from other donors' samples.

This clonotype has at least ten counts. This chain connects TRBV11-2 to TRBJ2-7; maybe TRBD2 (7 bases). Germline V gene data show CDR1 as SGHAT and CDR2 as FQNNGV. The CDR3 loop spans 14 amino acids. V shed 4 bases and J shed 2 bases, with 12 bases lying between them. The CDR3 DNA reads TGTGCCAGCAGCTCCAGGGAGGGGGCCTACGAGCAGTACGTC. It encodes CASSSREGAYEQYV.

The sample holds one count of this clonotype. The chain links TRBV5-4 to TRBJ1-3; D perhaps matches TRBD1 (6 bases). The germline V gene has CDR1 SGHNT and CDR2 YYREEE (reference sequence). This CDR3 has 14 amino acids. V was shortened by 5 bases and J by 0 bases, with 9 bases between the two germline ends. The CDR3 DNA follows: TGTGCCAGCAGGTCGGGGGCCTCTGGAAACACCATATATTTT. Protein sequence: CASRSGASGNTIYF. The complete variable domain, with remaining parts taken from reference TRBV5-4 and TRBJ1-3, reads ETGVTQSPTHLIKTRGQQVTLRCSSQSGHNTVSWYQQALGQGPQFIFQYYREEENGRGNFPPRFSGLQFPNYSSELNVNALELDDSALYLCASRSGASGNTIYFGEGSWLTVV.

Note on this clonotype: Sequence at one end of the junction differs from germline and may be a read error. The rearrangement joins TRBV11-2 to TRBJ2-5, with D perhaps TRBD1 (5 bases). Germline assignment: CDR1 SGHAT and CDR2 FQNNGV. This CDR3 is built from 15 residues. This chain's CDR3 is CASSQLQGPQATQYF. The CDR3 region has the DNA TGTGCCAGCAGCCAACTGCAGGGTCCTCAAGCGACCCAGTACTTC.

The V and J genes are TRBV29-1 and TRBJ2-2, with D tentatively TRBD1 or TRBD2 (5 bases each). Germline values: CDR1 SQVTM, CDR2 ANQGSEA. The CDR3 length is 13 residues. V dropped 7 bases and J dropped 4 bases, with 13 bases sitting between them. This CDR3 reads CSAIGTPTGELFF. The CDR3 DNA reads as TGCAGCGCCATCGGGACCCCCACCGGGGAGCTGTTTTTT.

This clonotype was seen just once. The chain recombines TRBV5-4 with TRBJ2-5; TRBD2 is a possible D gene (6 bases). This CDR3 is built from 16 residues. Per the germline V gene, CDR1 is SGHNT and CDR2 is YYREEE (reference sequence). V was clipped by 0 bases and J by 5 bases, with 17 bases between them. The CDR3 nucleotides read TGTGCCAGCAGCTTGGAGGAGGGATTGGTTTTGGAGACCCAGTACTTC. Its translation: CASSLEEGLVLETQYF. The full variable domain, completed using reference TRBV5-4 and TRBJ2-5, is ETGVTQSPTHLIKTRGQQVTLRCSSQSGHNTVSWYQQALGQGPQFIFQYYREEENGRGNFPPRFSGLQFPNYSSELNVNALELDDSALYLCASSLEEGLVLETQYFGPGTRLLVL.

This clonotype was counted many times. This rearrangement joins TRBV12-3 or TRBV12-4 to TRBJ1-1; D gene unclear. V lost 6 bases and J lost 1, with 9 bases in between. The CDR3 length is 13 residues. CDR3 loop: CASRATQNTEAFF. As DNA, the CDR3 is TGTGCCAGCAGGGCGACCCAGAACACTGAAGCTTTCTTT.

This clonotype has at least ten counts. Here the CDR3 reads CASSLSGYSGNTIYF. DNA for the CDR3: TGTGCCAGCAGCTTATCGGGGTACTCTGGAAACACCATATATTTT. V and J are TRBV7-3 and TRBJ1-3; D unresolved. CDR1 and CDR2 (germline): SGHTA, FQGTGA. The CDR3 is 15 residues long. Trimming took off 2 bases at V and 0 bases at J, with 8 bases between the two ends. Combining the CDR3 with reference TRBV7-3 and TRBJ1-3 gives the whole variable domain GAGVSQTPSNKVTEKGKYVELRCDPISGHTALYWYRQSLGQGPEFLIYFQGTGAADDSGLPNDRFFAVRPEGSVSTLKIQRTERGDSAVYLCASSLSGYSGNTIYFGEGSWLTVV.

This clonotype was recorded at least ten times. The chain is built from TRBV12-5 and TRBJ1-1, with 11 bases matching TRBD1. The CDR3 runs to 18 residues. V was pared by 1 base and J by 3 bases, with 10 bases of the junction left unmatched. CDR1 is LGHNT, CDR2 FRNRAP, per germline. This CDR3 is CASGLGRPGQGEYTEAFF. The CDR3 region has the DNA TGTGCTAGTGGTTTGGGGCGCCCGGGACAGGGGGAGTACACTGAAGCTTTCTTT. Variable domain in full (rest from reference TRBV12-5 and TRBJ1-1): DARVTQTPRHKVTEMGQEVTMRCQPILGHNTVFWYRQTMMQGLELLAYFRNRAPLDDSGMPKDRFSAEMPDATLATLKIQPSEPRDSAVYFCASGLGRPGQGEYTEAFFGQGTRLTVV.

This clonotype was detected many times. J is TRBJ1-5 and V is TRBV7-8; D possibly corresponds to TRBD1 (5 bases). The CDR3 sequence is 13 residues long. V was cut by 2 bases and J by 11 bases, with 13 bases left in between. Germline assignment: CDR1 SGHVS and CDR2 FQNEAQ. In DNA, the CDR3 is TGTGCCAGCAGCTTACTGACAGATGGAGCCCAGCATTTT. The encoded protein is CASSLLTDGAQHF. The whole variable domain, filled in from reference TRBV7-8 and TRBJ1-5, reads GAGVSQSPRYKVAKRGQDVALRCDPISGHVSLFWYQQALGQGPEFLTYFQNEAQLDKSGLPSDRFFAERPEGSVSTLKIQRTQQEDSAVYLCASSLLTDGAQHFGDGTRLSIL.

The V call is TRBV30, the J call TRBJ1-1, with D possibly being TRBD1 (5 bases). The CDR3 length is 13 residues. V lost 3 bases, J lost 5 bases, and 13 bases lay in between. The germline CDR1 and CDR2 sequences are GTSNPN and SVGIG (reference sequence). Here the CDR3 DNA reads TGTGCCTGGAGGGGCAGGGAGGGGACTGAAGCTTTCTTT. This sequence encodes CAWRGREGTEAFF.

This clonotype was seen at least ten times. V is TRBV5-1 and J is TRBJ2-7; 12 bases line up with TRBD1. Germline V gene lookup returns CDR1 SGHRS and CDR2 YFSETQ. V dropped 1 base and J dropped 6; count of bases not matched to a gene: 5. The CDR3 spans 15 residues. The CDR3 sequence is CASSLTGTGGGEQYF. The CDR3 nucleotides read TGCGCCAGCAGCTTGACCGGGACAGGGGGCGGCGAGCAGTACTTC.

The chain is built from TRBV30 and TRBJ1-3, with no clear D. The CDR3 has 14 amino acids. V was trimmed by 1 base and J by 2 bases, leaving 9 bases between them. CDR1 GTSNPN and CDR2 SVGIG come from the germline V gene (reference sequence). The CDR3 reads CAWSALRTGNTIYF. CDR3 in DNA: TGTGCCTGGAGTGCCCTTAGGACTGGAAACACCATATATTTT. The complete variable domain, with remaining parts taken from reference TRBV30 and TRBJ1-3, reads SQTIHQWPATLVQPVGSPLSLECTVEGTSNPNLYWYRQAAGRGLQLLFYSVGIGQISSEVPQNLSASRPQDRQFILSSKKLLLSDSGFYLCAWSALRTGNTIYFGEGSWLTVV.

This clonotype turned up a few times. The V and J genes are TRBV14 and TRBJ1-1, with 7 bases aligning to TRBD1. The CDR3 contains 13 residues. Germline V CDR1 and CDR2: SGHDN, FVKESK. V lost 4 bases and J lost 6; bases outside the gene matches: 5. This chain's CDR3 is CASSLRGTSEAFF. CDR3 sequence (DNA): TGTGCCAGCAGCCTCAGGGGGACATCTGAAGCTTTCTTT.

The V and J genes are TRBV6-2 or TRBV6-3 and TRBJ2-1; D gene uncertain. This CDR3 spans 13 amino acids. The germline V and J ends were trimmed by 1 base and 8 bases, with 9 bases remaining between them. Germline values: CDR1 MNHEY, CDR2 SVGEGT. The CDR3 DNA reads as TGTGCCAGCAGTTACTATAGTGGCGATGAGCAGTTCTTC. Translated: CASSYYSGDEQFF.

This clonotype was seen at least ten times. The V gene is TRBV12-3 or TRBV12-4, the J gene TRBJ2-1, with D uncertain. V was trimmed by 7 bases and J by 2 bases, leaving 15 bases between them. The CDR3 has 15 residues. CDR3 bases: TGTGCCAGCAACGGACCCGAGGACGCCTACAATGAGCAGTTCTTC. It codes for CASNGPEDAYNEQFF.

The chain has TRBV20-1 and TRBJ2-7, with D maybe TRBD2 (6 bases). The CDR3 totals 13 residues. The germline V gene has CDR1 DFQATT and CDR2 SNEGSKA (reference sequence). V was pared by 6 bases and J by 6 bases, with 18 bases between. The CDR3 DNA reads TGCAGTGCGACCGGGACTTCAGCGAGCGAGCAGTACTTC. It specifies CSATGTSASEQYF.

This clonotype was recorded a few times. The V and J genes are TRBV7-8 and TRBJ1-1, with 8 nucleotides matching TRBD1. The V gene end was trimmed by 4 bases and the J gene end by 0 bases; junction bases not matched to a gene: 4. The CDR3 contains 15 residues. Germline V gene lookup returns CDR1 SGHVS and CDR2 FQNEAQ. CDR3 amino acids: CASSYRGALNTEAFF. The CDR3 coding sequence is TGTGCCAGCAGCTACAGGGGGGCCTTGAACACTGAAGCTTTCTTT.

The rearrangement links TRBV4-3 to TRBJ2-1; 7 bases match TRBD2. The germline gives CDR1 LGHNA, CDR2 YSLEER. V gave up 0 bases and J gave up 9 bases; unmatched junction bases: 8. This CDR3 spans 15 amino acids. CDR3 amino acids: CASSQDWAGASEQFF. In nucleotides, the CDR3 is TGCGCCAGCAGCCAAGATTGGGCGGGAGCGAGTGAGCAGTTCTTC.

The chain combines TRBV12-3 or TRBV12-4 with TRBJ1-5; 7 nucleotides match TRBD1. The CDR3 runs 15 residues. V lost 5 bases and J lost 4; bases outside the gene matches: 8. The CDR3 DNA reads TGTGCCAGCAGTGCAAACAGGGGACGGAATCAGCCCCAGCATTTT. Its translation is CASSANRGRNQPQHF.

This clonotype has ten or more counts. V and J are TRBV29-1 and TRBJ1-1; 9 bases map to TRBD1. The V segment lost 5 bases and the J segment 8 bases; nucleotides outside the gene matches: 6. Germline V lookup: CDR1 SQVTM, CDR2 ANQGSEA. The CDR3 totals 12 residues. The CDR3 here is CSVLQGAKEAFF. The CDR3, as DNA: TGCAGCGTTTTACAGGGGGCAAAAGAAGCTTTCTTT.

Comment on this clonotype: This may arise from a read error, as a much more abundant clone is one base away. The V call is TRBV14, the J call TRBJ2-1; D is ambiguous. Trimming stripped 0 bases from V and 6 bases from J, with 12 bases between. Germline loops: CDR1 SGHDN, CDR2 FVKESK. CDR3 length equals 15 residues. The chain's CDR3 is CASSQDPPALNEQFF. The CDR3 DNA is TGTGCCAGCAGCCAAGACCCTCCGGCGCTCAATGAGCAGTTCTTC.

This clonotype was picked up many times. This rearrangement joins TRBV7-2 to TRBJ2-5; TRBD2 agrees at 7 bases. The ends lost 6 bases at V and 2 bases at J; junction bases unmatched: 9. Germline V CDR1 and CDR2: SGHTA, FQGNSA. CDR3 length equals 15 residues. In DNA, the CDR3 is TGTGCCAGCAGTCGAGGTAGCGGGCGGCAAGAGACCCAGTACTTC. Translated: CASSRGSGRQETQYF.

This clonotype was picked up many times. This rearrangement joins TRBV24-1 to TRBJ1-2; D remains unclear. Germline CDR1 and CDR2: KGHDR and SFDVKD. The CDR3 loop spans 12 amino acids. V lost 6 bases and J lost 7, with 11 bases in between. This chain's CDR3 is CATSSGISGYTF. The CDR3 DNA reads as TGTGCCACCAGTTCTGGGATTAGTGGCTACACCTTC.

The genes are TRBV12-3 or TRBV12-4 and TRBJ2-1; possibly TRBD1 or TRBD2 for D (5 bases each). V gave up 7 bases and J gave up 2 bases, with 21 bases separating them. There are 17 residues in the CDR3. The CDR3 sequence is CASTPPAGTATYNEQFF. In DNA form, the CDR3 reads TGTGCCAGCACCCCGCCCGCCGGGACGGCGACCTACAATGAGCAGTTCTTC.

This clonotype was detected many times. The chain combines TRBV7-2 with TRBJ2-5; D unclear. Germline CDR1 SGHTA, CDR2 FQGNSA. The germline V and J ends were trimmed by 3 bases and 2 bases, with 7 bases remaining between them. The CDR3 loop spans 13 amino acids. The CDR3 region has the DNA TGTGCCAGCAGCTTCAGGCCTCAAGAGACCCAGTACTTC. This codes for CASSFRPQETQYF.

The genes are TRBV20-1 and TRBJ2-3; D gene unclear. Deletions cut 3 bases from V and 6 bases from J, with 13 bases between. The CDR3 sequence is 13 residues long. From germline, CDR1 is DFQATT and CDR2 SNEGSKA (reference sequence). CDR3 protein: CSARDPDVDTQYF. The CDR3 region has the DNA TGCAGTGCTAGGGACCCTGACGTGGATACGCAGTATTTT.

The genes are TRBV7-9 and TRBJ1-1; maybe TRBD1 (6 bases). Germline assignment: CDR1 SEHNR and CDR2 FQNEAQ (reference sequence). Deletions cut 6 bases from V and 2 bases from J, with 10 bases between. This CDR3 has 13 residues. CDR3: CASSRDTNTEAFF. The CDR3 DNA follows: TGTGCCAGCAGTCGGGACACAAACACTGAAGCTTTCTTT.